The source of this T cell receptor beta chain is a study of T cell responses to AZD1222 COVID-19 vaccine. Study-wide results and caveats: Sampled repertoires all dated from after the peak T cell response. A reported finding is that nearly half of spike-specific TCRs target unmutated variant regions.

Per the germline V gene, CDR1 is SNHLY and CDR2 is FYNNEI. V lost 8 bases and J lost 4; bases outside the gene matches: 13. CDR3 size: 16 residues. Method: immunoSEQ multiplex PCR; TCRdb's copy keeps in-frame clones and lacks some. The data show more than 150,000 clones, with around 89% seen just once and roughly a quarter held by the top ten. With respect to this clone: What it binds is unknown.

This sequence was found in an adult who received the AZD1222 COVID-19 vaccine. The V gene is TRBV2, the J gene TRBJ2-2, with 7 nucleotides matching TRBD2. The sequenced sample was peripheral blood, obtained 28 days after the second AZD1222 dose. This CDR3 reads CASLLLGGVGTGELFF. The CDR3 coding sequence is TGTGCCAGCCTACTCCTGGGGGGGGTAGGCACCGGGGAGCTGTTTTTT.